The TCR beta chain described here comes from a study of blood T cell repertoires in COVID-19. Study context: The samples span acute and convalescent COVID-19 from the United States, Italy and Spain. T cells, B-cell-depleted T cells, or PBMCs supplied cDNA or gDNA.

J gave up 0 bases and V 7 bases, and 8 bases lay outside the gene matches. Germline V gives CDR1 MNHEY, CDR2 SMNVEV (reference sequence). This CDR3 spans 16 amino acids. Original methodology: Amplification of reference gene primers provided the estimated nucleated cell counts. Some clones are missing from TCRdb's copy, which holds only in-frame ones; the method was immunoSEQ multiplex PCR. D and trimming were read from the DNA, whereas the V and J calls and clone size are those reported in that table. The data hold some 390,000 clones, with around 87% observed a single time. The rearrangement uses TRBV27 and TRBJ1-1, with 10 bases lining up with TRBD1. The sequence derives from a human donor in a cohort sampled during active COVID-19. Sequencing was performed on peripheral blood. In nucleotides, the CDR3 is TGTGCCAGCATGTACCGACAGGGGGCTATGAACACTGAAGCTTTCTTT. Translated, it gives CASMYRQGAMNTEAFF.